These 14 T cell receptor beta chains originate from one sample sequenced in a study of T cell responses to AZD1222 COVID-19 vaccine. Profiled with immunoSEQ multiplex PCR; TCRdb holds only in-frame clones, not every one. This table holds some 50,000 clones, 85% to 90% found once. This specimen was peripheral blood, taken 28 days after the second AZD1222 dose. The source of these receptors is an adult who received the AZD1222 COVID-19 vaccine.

CDR3 DNA: TGTGCCAGTAGTATAGATCGAAAAACAACTAATGAAAAACTGTTTTTT. It translates to CASSIDRKTTNEKLFF. The V call is TRBV19, the J call TRBJ1-4; D is unresolved. Germline values: CDR1 LNHDA, CDR2 SQIVND (reference sequence). V lost 0 bases to trimming and J lost 0 bases, with 8 bases between them. The length of the CDR3 is 16 residues.

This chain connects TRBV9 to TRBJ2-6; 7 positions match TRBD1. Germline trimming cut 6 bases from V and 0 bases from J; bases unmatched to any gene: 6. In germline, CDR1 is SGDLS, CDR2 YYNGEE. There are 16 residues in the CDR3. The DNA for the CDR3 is TGTGCCAGCACTACAGGGGTCAGCTCTGGGGCCAACGTCCTGACTTTC. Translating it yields CASTTGVSSGANVLTF. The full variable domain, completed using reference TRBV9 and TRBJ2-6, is DSGVTQTPKHLITATGQRVTLRCSPRSGDLSVYWYQQSLDQGLQFLIQYYNGEERAKGNILERFSAQQFPDLHSELNLSSLELGDSALYFCASTTGVSSGANVLTFGAGSRLTVL.

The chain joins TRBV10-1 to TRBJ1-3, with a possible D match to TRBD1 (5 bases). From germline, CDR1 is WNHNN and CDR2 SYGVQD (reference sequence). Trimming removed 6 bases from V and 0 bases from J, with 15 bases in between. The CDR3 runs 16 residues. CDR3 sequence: CASSPPGRSSGNTIYF. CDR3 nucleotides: TGCGCCAGCAGCCCCCCGGGACGATCCTCTGGAAACACCATATATTTT.

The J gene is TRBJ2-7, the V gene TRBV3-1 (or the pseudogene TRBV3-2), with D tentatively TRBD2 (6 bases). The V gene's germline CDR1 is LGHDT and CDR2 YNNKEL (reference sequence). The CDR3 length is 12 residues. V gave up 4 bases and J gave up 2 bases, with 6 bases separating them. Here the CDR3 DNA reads TGTGCCAGCAGCCGACTAGCCTACGAGCAGTACTTC. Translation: CASSRLAYEQYF.

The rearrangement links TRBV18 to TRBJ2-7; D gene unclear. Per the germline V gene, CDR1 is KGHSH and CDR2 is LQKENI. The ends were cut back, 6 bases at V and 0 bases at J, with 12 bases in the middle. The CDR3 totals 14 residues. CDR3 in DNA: TGTGCCAGCTCGGCCGGAGCACCCTCCTACGAGCAGTACTTC. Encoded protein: CASSAGAPSYEQYF.

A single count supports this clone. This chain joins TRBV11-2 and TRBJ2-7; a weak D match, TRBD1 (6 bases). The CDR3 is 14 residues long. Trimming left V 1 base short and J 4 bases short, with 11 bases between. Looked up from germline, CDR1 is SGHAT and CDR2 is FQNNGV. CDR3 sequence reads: CASSLGLQGYEQYF. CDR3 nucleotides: TGTGCCAGCAGCTTAGGATTACAGGGATACGAGCAGTACTTC.

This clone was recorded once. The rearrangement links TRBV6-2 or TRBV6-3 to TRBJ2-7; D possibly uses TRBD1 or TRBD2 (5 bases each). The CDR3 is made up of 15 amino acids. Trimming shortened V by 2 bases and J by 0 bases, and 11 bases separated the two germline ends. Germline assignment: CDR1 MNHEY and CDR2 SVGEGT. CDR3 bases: TGTGCCAGCAGTTACGGGACGCTGGGCTCCTACGAGCAGTACTTC. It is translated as CASSYGTLGSYEQYF.

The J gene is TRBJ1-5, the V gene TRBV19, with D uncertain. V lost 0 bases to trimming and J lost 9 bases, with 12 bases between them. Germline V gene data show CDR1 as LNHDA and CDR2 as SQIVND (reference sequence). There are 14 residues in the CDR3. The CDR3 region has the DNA TGTGCCAGTAGTATAGATCAAATGGCGTGGCCCCAGCATTTT. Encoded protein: CASSIDQMAWPQHF. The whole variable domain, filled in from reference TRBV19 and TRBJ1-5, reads DGGITQSPKYLFRKEGQNVTLSCEQNLNHDAMYWYRQDPGQGLRLIYYSQIVNDFQKGDIAEGYSVSREKKESFPLTVTSAQKNPTAFYLCASSIDQMAWPQHFGDGTRLSIL.

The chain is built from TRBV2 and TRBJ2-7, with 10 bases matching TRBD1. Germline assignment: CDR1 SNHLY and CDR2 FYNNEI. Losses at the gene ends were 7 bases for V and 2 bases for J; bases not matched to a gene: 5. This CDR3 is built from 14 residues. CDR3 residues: CASNGQGGTYEQYF. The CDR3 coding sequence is TGTGCCAGCAATGGACAGGGGGGGACCTACGAGCAGTACTTC. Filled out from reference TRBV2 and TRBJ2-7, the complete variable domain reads EPEVTQTPSHQVTQMGQEVILRCVPISNHLYFYWYRQILGQKVEFLVSFYNNEISEKSEIFDDQFSVERPDGSNFTLKIRSTKLEDSAMYFCASNGQGGTYEQYFGPGTRLTVT.

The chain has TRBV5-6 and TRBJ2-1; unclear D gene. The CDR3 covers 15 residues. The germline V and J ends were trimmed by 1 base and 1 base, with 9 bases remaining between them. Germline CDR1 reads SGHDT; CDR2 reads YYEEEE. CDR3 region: CASSLLGFSYNEQFF. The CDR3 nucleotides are TGTGCCAGCAGCTTGTTGGGATTTTCCTACAATGAGCAGTTCTTC.

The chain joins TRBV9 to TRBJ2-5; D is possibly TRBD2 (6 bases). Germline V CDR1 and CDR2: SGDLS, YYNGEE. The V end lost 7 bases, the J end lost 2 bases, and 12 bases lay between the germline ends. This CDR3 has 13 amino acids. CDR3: CASPRDFQETQYF. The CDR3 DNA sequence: TGTGCCAGCCCCCGGGACTTTCAAGAGACCCAGTACTTC. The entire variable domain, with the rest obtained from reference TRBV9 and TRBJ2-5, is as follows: DSGVTQTPKHLITATGQRVTLRCSPRSGDLSVYWYQQSLDQGLQFLIQYYNGEERAKGNILERFSAQQFPDLHSELNLSSLELGDSALYFCASPRDFQETQYFGPGTRLLVL.

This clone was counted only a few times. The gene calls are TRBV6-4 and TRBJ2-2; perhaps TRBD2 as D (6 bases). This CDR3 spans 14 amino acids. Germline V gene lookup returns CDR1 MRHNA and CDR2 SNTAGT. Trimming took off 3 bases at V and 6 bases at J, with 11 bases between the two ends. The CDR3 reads CASSDLGGAGELFF. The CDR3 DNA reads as TGTGCCAGCAGTGATTTGGGAGGTGCCGGGGAGCTGTTTTTT.

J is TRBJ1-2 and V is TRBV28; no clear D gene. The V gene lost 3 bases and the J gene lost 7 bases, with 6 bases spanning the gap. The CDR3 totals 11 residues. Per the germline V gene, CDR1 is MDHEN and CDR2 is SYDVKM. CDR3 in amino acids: CASSFSGGYTF. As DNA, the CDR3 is TGTGCCAGCAGTTTTTCCGGTGGCTACACCTTC.

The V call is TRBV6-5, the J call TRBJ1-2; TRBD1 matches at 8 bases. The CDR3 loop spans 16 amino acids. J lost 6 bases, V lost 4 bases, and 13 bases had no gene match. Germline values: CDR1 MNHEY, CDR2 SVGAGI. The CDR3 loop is CASSSRTGQLVDGYTF. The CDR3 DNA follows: TGTGCCAGCAGTTCGCGGACAGGGCAGTTGGTGGATGGCTACACCTTC.